This T cell receptor beta chain is drawn from a study of shared clonotypes between healthy human individuals. Overall study context: Per donor, CD8 memory used one plate, CD8 naive used two, CD4 memory used three and CD4 naive used three.

V was pared by 4 bases and J by 5 bases, with 14 bases between. The CDR3 consists of 14 residues. Germline V gene sequence: CDR1 MNHEY, CDR2 SMNVEV (reference sequence). It was across several immunoSEQ plates that each subset's genomic DNA was evenly split. Generated by immunoSEQ multiplex PCR, the TCRdb table keeps only in-frame clones and is missing some. The sample has some 2,500,000 clones, 85% to 95% seen once. This clone was detected only once. Antigen specificity is unknown. Study results and limitations: The four-donor shared clonotypes exceeded non-shared clonotypes in generation probability, with non-shared ones scoring lower.

Sample: naive CD4+ T cells from PBMCs. Subset indicated: CD45RA+ positively selected. The receptor was derived from a man between 18 and 35 years old in good health. Some clones in this sample may be carry-over from other donors' samples. The chain uses TRBV27 and TRBJ1-1; D uncertain. This CDR3 is CASSYRALGTEAFF. The CDR3 nucleotides read TGTGCCAGCAGTTACCGGGCCTTGGGTACTGAAGCTTTCTTT.